The 23 T cell receptor beta chains presented below share a single source sample, sequenced in a study of spatial heterogeneity in lung cancer. Time point denoted: blood at routine non-recurrence follow-up after resection. Unsorted whole RNA of tumor, nontumor lung or frozen PBMC was sequenced. TCRdb independently ran MiXCR on the 5' RACE reads; one entry per CDR3 protein. Among roughly 120,000 distinct CDR3 sequences listed, 9% to 15% were seen once. Specimen: PBMCs, collected at follow-up. These receptors all stem from a male donor with early-stage non-small cell lung cancer.

This clonotype appeared many times. This chain uses TRBV4-3 with TRBJ1-2; maybe TRBD1 (5 bases). Germline-derived CDR1 and CDR2 are LGHNA and YSLEER. This CDR3 is built from 14 residues. V dropped 0 bases and J dropped 8 bases, with 13 bases sitting between them. The CDR3 coding sequence is TGCGCCAGCAGCCAAGATTGGGGCGAATACGGCTACACCTTC. It yields the protein CASSQDWGEYGYTF.

At least ten counts were recorded for this clonotype. The chain carries TRBV25-1 and TRBJ2-4; 10 bases align to TRBD1. Germline CDR1 is MGHDK and CDR2 is SYGVNS. J was trimmed by 2 bases and V by 4 bases; bases with no gene match: 8. The CDR3 has 17 residues. The CDR3 DNA reads as TGTGCCAGCAGTGGCACCGGGACAGGGGTGACCAAAAACATTCAGTACTTC. It specifies CASSGTGTGVTKNIQYF.

The sample holds many counts of this clonotype. The CDR3 sequence: CASIPGQGETGELFF. In DNA form, the CDR3 reads TGTGCCAGCATCCCTGGACAGGGCGAGACCGGGGAGCTGTTTTTT. The chain recombines TRBV5-5 with TRBJ2-2, with 8 bases aligning to TRBD1. Germline CDR1 is SGHKS and CDR2 is YYEKEE (reference sequence). V lost 6 bases and J lost 5; bases outside the gene matches: 9. CDR3 size: 15 residues.

The chain links TRBV7-8 to TRBJ1-5, with TRBD1 matching 8 bases. The CDR3 spans 17 residues. With 5 bases clipped from V and 0 bases from J, the junction kept 9 bases outside the gene matches. Germline V CDR1 and CDR2: SGHVS, FQNEAQ. The CDR3 sequence: CASSPRTGTYSNQPQHF. DNA of the CDR3: TGTGCCAGCAGCCCGCGGACAGGGACCTATAGCAATCAGCCCCAGCATTTT.

The chain uses TRBV7-2 and TRBJ2-7; 9 nucleotides align to TRBD1. The J segment lost 6 bases and the V segment lost 6 bases, leaving 6 bases of the junction unmatched. This CDR3 region has 13 residues. The germline V gene has CDR1 SGHTA and CDR2 FQGNSA. The CDR3 DNA is TGTGCCAGCAGAAGGGACAGGGCCGGCGAGCAGTACTTC. Its translation: CASRRDRAGEQYF.

The rearrangement links TRBV4-3 to TRBJ1-4; D call uncertain. Looked up from germline, CDR1 is LGHNA and CDR2 is YSLEER. The CDR3 spans 15 residues. Trimming took off 0 bases at V and 2 bases at J, with 7 bases between the two ends. The DNA of the CDR3 is TGCGCCAGCAGCCAAGACCTGAGGACTAATGAAAAACTGTTTTTT. Translation gives CASSQDLRTNEKLFF.

The chain employs TRBV19 and TRBJ2-7; D uncertain. The germline V gene has CDR1 LNHDA and CDR2 SQIVND (reference sequence). V gave up 7 bases and J gave up 2 bases, with 6 bases separating them. The CDR3 totals 11 residues. The CDR3 coding sequence is TGTGCCAGTACATGGACCTACGAGCAGTACTTC. Amino acid sequence: CASTWTYEQYF.

The chain combines TRBV5-1 with TRBJ2-2, with unresolved D. Germline loops: CDR1 SGHRS, CDR2 YFSETQ. With 5 bases removed from V and 0 bases from J, the gap between germline ends came to 8 bases. The CDR3 runs to 14 residues. The CDR3 region is CASRDNTNTGELFF. The CDR3 nucleotides are TGCGCCAGCAGAGATAACACGAACACCGGGGAGCTGTTTTTT.

The V call is TRBV3-1, the J call TRBJ1-5; the match to TRBD1 covers 8 bases. V shed 2 bases and J 7 bases; nucleotides not matched to a gene: 10. Germline CDR1 is LGHDT and CDR2 is YNNKEL (reference sequence). The CDR3 length is 16 residues. The CDR3 protein is CASSQNPGGAGQPQHF. CDR3 DNA: TGTGCCAGCAGCCAAAATCCAGGGGGCGCCGGGCAGCCCCAGCATTTT.

This clonotype has a handful of counts. The chain employs TRBV15 and TRBJ1-1; no clear D. The germline V gene has CDR1 LNHNV and CDR2 YYDKDF (reference sequence). Trimming pared 1 base from V and 1 base from J, leaving 4 bases between. This CDR3 comprises 13 residues. DNA for the CDR3: TGTGCCACCAGCAGAGTTTCGAACACTGAAGCTTTCTTT. Protein sequence: CATSRVSNTEAFF.

This clonotype appeared many times. This chain links TRBV4-1 with TRBJ2-3; 9 positions match TRBD2. V dropped 5 bases and J dropped 2; count of bases not matched to a gene: 5. CDR3 size: 15 residues. Germline V gene data show CDR1 as MGHRA and CDR2 as YSYEKL. The CDR3 nucleotides are TGCGCCAGCAGCGTCAGCGGGGGGCTCACAGATACGCAGTATTTT. Translated: CASSVSGGLTDTQYF.

This clonotype turned up a few times. The chain links TRBV7-9 to TRBJ2-1, with 10 bases matching TRBD1. From germline, CDR1 is SEHNR and CDR2 FQNEAQ (reference sequence). V lost 5 bases and J lost 7; bases outside the gene matches: 8. The length of the CDR3 is 15 residues. The CDR3 sequence is CASSPGTGAMNEQFF. CDR3 coding DNA: TGTGCCAGCAGCCCCGGGACAGGGGCAATGAATGAGCAGTTCTTC.

The J gene is TRBJ1-3, the V gene TRBV7-3; 7 bases fit TRBD1. Germline assignment: CDR1 SGHTA and CDR2 FQGTGA. Trimming took 5 bases from V and 2 from J; bases not matched to a gene: 3. The length of the CDR3 is 14 residues. CDR3 coding DNA: TGTGCCAGCAGCAACCAGGGGGCTGGAAACACCATATATTTT. Translating gives CASSNQGAGNTIYF. Filled out from reference TRBV7-3 and TRBJ1-3, the complete variable domain reads GAGVSQTPSNKVTEKGKYVELRCDPISGHTALYWYRQSLGQGPEFLIYFQGTGAADDSGLPNDRFFAVRPEGSVSTLKIQRTERGDSAVYLCASSNQGAGNTIYFGEGSWLTVV.

CDR3 residues: CASTRETGGNTIYF. DNA for the CDR3: TGTGCCAGCACGCGGGAGACAGGGGGAAACACCATATATTTT. This chain uses TRBV28 with TRBJ1-3; 7 bases fit TRBD1. The CDR3 has 14 residues. V dropped 7 bases and J dropped 4; count of bases not matched to a gene: 7. Germline V gene sequence: CDR1 MDHEN, CDR2 SYDVKM.

This clonotype was picked up many times. The V gene is TRBV6-2 or TRBV6-3, the J gene TRBJ2-7, with D perhaps given as TRBD1 or TRBD2 (5 bases each). Germline values: CDR1 MNHEY, CDR2 SVGEGT. V was cut by 6 bases and J by 3 bases, with 9 bases left in between. The CDR3 runs 12 residues. CDR3 loop: CASSRDGYEQYF. The CDR3 DNA sequence: TGTGCCAGCAGCCGGGACGGCTACGAGCAGTACTTC.

This chain joins TRBV28 and TRBJ2-1; perhaps TRBD2 as D (5 bases). This CDR3 is 16 amino acids long. V gave up 6 bases and J gave up 3 bases, with 18 bases separating them. Germline CDR1 is MDHEN and CDR2 is SYDVKM. The CDR3 DNA reads TGTGCCAGCAGATCAGCTAGGAGGAATTTCTACAATGAGCAGTTCTTC. Protein: CASRSARRNFYNEQFF.

This clonotype has just a few counts. V usage is TRBV4-1 and J usage is TRBJ1-5; D ambiguous. CDR3 length equals 13 residues. The germline V gene has CDR1 MGHRA and CDR2 YSYEKL. V lost 0 bases and J 5 bases, leaving 5 bases between the germline ends. The CDR3 coding sequence is TGCGCCAGCAGCCAAGACGGTTATCAGCCCCAGCATTTT. It specifies CASSQDGYQPQHF.

V and J are TRBV7-2 and TRBJ2-3, with 11 bases fitting TRBD2. Germline lookup yields CDR1 SGHTA and CDR2 FQGNSA. The CDR3 consists of 14 residues. The trim removed 6 bases at V and 14 bases at J, leaving 13 bases unmatched. Here the CDR3 reads CASRTSGELSPRYF. The CDR3, as DNA: TGTGCCAGCAGGACTAGCGGGGAGCTTTCCCCTCGGTATTTT.

This clonotype has a count of ten or more. This rearrangement joins TRBV12-3 or TRBV12-4 to TRBJ2-1; D uncertain. The CDR3 has 12 residues. Trimming cost V 4 bases and J 10 bases, with 11 bases left between them. The CDR3 bases are TGTGCCAGCAGTTGGGCCCGCAGGGAGCAGTTCTTC. This codes for CASSWARREQFF.

This clonotype was seen only a few times. The gene calls are TRBV24-1 and TRBJ2-7; 8 positions agree with TRBD1. The V gene end was trimmed by 5 bases and the J gene end by 2 bases; junction bases not matched to a gene: 4. The germline V gene has CDR1 KGHDR and CDR2 SFDVKD. This CDR3 spans 14 amino acids. The CDR3 DNA follows: TGTGCCACCAGTGGACAGGGGCCCCCCTACGAGCAGTACTTC. Encoded protein: CATSGQGPPYEQYF.

This clonotype has ten or more counts. The chain recombines TRBV28 with TRBJ1-4; no clear D gene. The CDR3 is made up of 11 amino acids. Germline V lookup: CDR1 MDHEN, CDR2 SYDVKM. Between the trimmed V and J ends, which lost 7 bases and 7 bases, there was a span of 7 bases. CDR3 nucleotides: TGTGCCAGCACTCCAGGTGAAAAACTGTTTTTT. The encoded protein is CASTPGEKLFF.

This clonotype was seen only a few times. The chain links TRBV20-1 to TRBJ2-7; 9 bases match TRBD1. Germline V gene sequence: CDR1 DFQATT, CDR2 SNEGSKA (reference sequence). With V trimmed by 5 bases and J by 0 bases, 5 bases remained unmatched. This CDR3 has 14 amino acids. The CDR3 sequence is CSASLTGGSYEQYF. The CDR3 nucleotides read TGCAGTGCTTCGTTGACAGGGGGCTCCTACGAGCAGTACTTC.

This clonotype was counted between two and nine times. J is TRBJ2-5 and V is TRBV5-4, with unresolved D. Trimming removed 6 bases from V and 2 bases from J, with 11 bases in between. The germline CDR1 and CDR2 sequences are SGHNT and YYREEE (reference sequence). This CDR3 has 13 residues. In DNA form, the CDR3 reads TGTGCCAGCAAAAGATCGACACAAGAGACCCAGTACTTC. Its translation: CASKRSTQETQYF.